This TCR beta chain comes out of a study of PD-1 blockade in classical Hodgkin lymphoma. Study results and caveats: At C4D1, TCR diversity had climbed significantly for CD4+ cells, though not for CD8+ cells.

Germline trimming cut 4 bases from V and 4 bases from J; bases unmatched to any gene: 11. In germline, CDR1 is SGHTA, CDR2 FQGNSA. The CDR3 sequence is 16 residues long. Assay used: immunoSEQ multiplex PCR; TCRdb lists only in-frame clones, some missing. The data show roughly 20,000 clones, roughly 90% seen once. The time point was: cycle 4 day 1 (C4D1), after less than seven weeks of nivolumab. Following autologous stem cell transplantation, relapse occurred in every patient, and exposure to brentuximab vedotin varied. Thawed PBMCs underwent magnetic negative selection to obtain purified CD8+ T cells. A remark on this clone: Its antigen remains unknown.

The J gene is TRBJ2-7, the V gene TRBV7-2; 9 bases agree with TRBD2. The receptor comes from a human donor with classical Hodgkin lymphoma. The source was CD8+ T cells from blood, collected before the fourth cycle of nivolumab. The CDR3: CASSSPSSGRMYEQYF. In nucleotides, the CDR3 is TGTGCCAGCAGCTCCCCTTCGAGCGGGAGGATGTACGAGCAGTACTTC. The complete variable domain, with remaining parts taken from reference TRBV7-2 and TRBJ2-7, reads GAGVSQSPSNKVTEKGKDVELRCDPISGHTALYWYRQSLGQGLEFLIYFQGNSAPDKSGLPSDRFSAERTGGSVSTLTIQRTQQEDSAVYLCASSSPSSGRMYEQYFGPGTRLTVT.